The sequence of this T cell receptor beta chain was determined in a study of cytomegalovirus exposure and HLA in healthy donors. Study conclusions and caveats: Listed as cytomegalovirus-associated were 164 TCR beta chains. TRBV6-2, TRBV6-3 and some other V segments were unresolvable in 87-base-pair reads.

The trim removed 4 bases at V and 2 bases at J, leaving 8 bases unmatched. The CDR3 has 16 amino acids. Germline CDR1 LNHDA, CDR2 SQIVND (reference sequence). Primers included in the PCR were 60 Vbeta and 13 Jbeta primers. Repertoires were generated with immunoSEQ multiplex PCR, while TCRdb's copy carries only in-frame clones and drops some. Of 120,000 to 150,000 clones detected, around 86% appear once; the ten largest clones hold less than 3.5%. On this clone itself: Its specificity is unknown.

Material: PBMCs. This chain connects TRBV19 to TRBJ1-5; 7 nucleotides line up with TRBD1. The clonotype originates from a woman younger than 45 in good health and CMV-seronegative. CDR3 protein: CASSNSRQGGNQPQHF. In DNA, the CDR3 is TGTGCCAGTAGTAATAGTCGACAGGGAGGCAATCAGCCCCAGCATTTT.